This TCR beta chain appears in the sequencing data of a study of cytomegalovirus exposure and HLA in healthy donors. With 60 Vbeta and 13 Jbeta primers, the PCR was carried out. TCRdb keeps only in-frame clones here, not all; method: immunoSEQ multiplex PCR. The profile shows over 150,000 clones, 70% to 75% of them singletons. The germline V and J ends were trimmed by 6 bases and 5 bases, with 19 bases remaining between them. The CDR3 runs to 14 residues. Germline-derived CDR1 and CDR2 are SQVTM and ANQGSEA. This sequence originates from a young man in good health and CMV-seropositive. Material for sequencing was PBMCs. The chain carries TRBV29-1 and TRBJ1-1, with D maybe TRBD1 (5 bases). The CDR3: CSVQAAGGPTEAFF. In DNA form, the CDR3 reads TGCAGCGTCCAGGCGGCGGGGGGTCCGACTGAAGCTTTCTTT.